Each of the 15 T cell receptor beta chains below was sequenced from the same sample in a study of T-cell reconstitution after alpha-beta-depleted transplantation in children listed by TCRdb under 2016. Libraries were constructed by PCR. The data were produced on an Illumina HiSeq 2500. To normalize quantification of the TCRbeta repertoire, the TCR libraries were built with molecular barcoding that relied on unique molecular identifiers. TCRdb trimmed the raw reads at Q25, called clones with MiXCR and kept productive beta chains. Every entry covers one CDR3 protein and lists the most common genes and DNA from its rows. This sample has tens of thousands of distinct CDR3 sequences in its table, and approximately 9.2% of those were observed once. The ten largest clones capture 25% to 30% of the sample. The time point label, as the study defines it: day 60 (about 2 months) after transplantation. This sample's treatment or condition label indicates: allogeneic hematopoietic cell transplantation with graft depleted of TCRalphabeta T cells and CD19 B cells.

This material consisted of PBMCs, mostly from graft donor cells, taken 60 days after TCRalphabeta/CD19-depleted stem cell transplant. The receptors originated from a male patient aged 2-9 years who had a stem cell transplant for chronic granulomatous disease, so the T cells may come from the graft donor.

This clonotype was seen many times. The chain uses TRBV18 and TRBJ2-4; no firm D call. Germline V CDR1 and CDR2: KGHSH, LQKENI. The CDR3 spans 13 residues. V lost 2 bases and J lost 1, with 3 bases in between. CDR3 DNA sequence: TGTGCCAGCTCACCATCGGCCAAAAACATTCAGTACTTC. Amino acid sequence: CASSPSAKNIQYF.

The V and J genes are TRBV9 and TRBJ2-7; D gene ambiguous. The CDR3 totals 14 residues. The germline V gene encodes CDR1 SGDLS and CDR2 YYNGEE. Trimming cost V 0 bases and J 0 bases, with 7 bases left between them. The CDR3: CASSVGRSSYEQYF. As DNA, the CDR3 is TGTGCCAGCAGCGTAGGGCGTAGCTCCTACGAGCAGTACTTC. The full variable domain, rest sourced from reference TRBV9 and TRBJ2-7, is DSGVTQTPKHLITATGQRVTLRCSPRSGDLSVYWYQQSLDQGLQFLIQYYNGEERAKGNILERFSAQQFPDLHSELNLSSLELGDSALYFCASSVGRSSYEQYFGPGTRLTVT.

This clonotype was seen only a few times. The rearrangement joins TRBV21-1 to TRBJ1-3; the table's D call TRBD1 went unverified against the DNA. TRBV21-1 is a documented pseudogene. This CDR3 contains 14 residues. The CDR3 DNA reads TGTGCCAGCCCGGGACAGGGATTTGGAAACACCATATATTTT. Translation: CASPGQGFGNTIYF.

The sample holds one count of this clonotype. The chain links TRBV20-1 to TRBJ1-1; maybe TRBD1 (6 bases). The germline gives CDR1 DFQATT, CDR2 SNEGSKA (reference sequence). V shed 3 bases and J shed 0 bases, with 14 bases lying between them. The CDR3 is 15 amino acids. The CDR3 region has the DNA TGCAGTGCTAGGTTACAGGGTCGCTTGAACACTGAAGCTTTCTTT. This encodes CSARLQGRLNTEAFF.

This chain links TRBV6-1 with TRBJ2-7; D may be TRBD2 (6 bases). Per germline, CDR1 MNHNS and CDR2 SASEGT. Trimming removed 7 bases at V and 2 bases at J, with 15 bases between. This CDR3 comprises 14 residues. The CDR3 DNA reads TGTGCCAGCACCTCACGGGGGTTGACCTACGAGCAGTACTTC. Translated: CASTSRGLTYEQYF.

J is TRBJ2-3 and V is TRBV7-2, with TRBD2 matching 11 bases. The CDR3 consists of 17 residues. Germline V gene lookup returns CDR1 SGHTA and CDR2 FQGNSA. After removal of 2 bases from V and 3 bases from J, the junction contained 7 bases not matched to a gene. In DNA form, the CDR3 reads TGTGCCAGCAGCTTAAAGGATAGCGGGAGGGGAACAGATACGCAGTATTTT. This translates into CASSLKDSGRGTDTQYF.

At least ten counts were recorded for this clonotype. As DNA, the CDR3 is TGTGCCAGCAGCTTAGAGGGAGGGGTTGGCGGAGCCTCCTACGAGCAGTACTTC. It is translated as CASSLEGGVGGASYEQYF. The chain links TRBV7-8 to TRBJ2-7; 7 bases agree with TRBD2. V gave up 1 base and J gave up 0 bases; unmatched junction bases: 12. This CDR3 has 18 amino acids. CDR1 SGHVS and CDR2 FQNEAQ come from the germline V gene.

This clonotype was counted between two and nine times. The chain recombines TRBV12-3 or TRBV12-4 with TRBJ2-1; tentative D call: TRBD2 (7 bases). CDR3 length: 17 residues. V lost 5 bases and J 8 bases, leaving 25 bases between the germline ends. Here the CDR3 DNA reads TGTGCCAGCAGTCCCGGGGGGCTGTCCAGCTTCGGGGATGAGCAGTTCTTC. Translated, it gives CASSPGGLSSFGDEQFF.

This clonotype was seen ten or more times. The chain recombines TRBV6-5 with TRBJ2-7; TRBD1 aligns across 11 bases. V trimming: 0 bases; J trimming: 3 bases; junction bases outside the gene matches: 1. CDR1 and CDR2 (germline): MNHEY, SVGAGI. The CDR3 contains 15 residues. The CDR3 sequence: CASSYSGTGGYEQYF. The CDR3 DNA sequence: TGTGCCAGCAGTTACTCCGGGACAGGGGGCTACGAGCAGTACTTC.

In this sample, this clonotype turned up many times. CDR3 sequence: CASSLGVLAAPYNEQFF. The CDR3 DNA follows: TGTGCCAGCAGCTTAGGGGTCCTAGCGGCCCCGTACAATGAGCAGTTCTTC. This chain uses TRBV11-2 with TRBJ2-1; 7 bases line up with TRBD2. Germline values: CDR1 SGHAT, CDR2 FQNNGV. The CDR3 length is 17 residues. Losses at the gene ends were 1 base for V and 4 bases for J; bases not matched to a gene: 10.

The V and J genes are TRBV2 and TRBJ2-7; D possibly corresponds to TRBD2 (6 bases). The V end was cut by 6 bases, the J end by 4 bases, with 13 bases between. The germline gives CDR1 SNHLY, CDR2 FYNNEI. There are 13 residues in the CDR3. Here the CDR3 DNA reads TGTGCCAGCAGAACCGGGACTTTATACGAGCAGTACTTC. Residues: CASRTGTLYEQYF.

Many counts were recorded for this clonotype. The chain has TRBV29-1 and TRBJ1-5; D is perhaps TRBD1 (5 bases). Germline CDR1 reads SQVTM; CDR2 reads ANQGSEA. The CDR3 sequence is 13 residues long. Trimming removed 4 bases at V and 6 bases at J, with 13 bases between. CDR3 in DNA: TGCAGCGTTGGGGGGGAGTCAAGTCAGCCCCAGCATTTT. Protein: CSVGGESSQPQHF.

This clonotype came up many times. This chain connects TRBV28 to TRBJ2-1; 9 bases agree with TRBD2. V was pared by 8 bases and J by 7 bases, with 9 bases of the junction left unmatched. This CDR3 comprises 14 residues. CDR1 is MDHEN, CDR2 SYDVKM, per germline. CDR3 in DNA: TGTGCCAGCTTAGAGCTAGCGGGAAAAAATGAGCAGTTCTTC. It codes for CASLELAGKNEQFF.

This clonotype was picked up many times. This chain uses TRBV5-8 with TRBJ1-2; D is unclear. Trimming removed 0 bases from V and 1 base from J, with 10 bases in between. Germline-derived CDR1 and CDR2 are SGHTS and YDEGEE. The CDR3 is 15 amino acids. The CDR3 sequence: CASSLGGTFNYGYTF. CDR3 bases: TGTGCCAGCAGCTTGGGTGGCACCTTTAACTATGGCTACACCTTC.

The sample holds many counts of this clonotype. This chain uses TRBV4-1 with TRBJ1-1; D gene unclear. Germline lookup yields CDR1 MGHRA and CDR2 YSYEKL. There are 14 residues in the CDR3. The germline V and J ends were trimmed by 0 bases and 8 bases, with 13 bases remaining between them. CDR3 sequence (DNA): TGCGCCAGCAGCCAAGATCCCGGCAGGTCAGAAGCTTTCTTT. Protein: CASSQDPGRSEAFF.